The 25 T cell receptor beta chains reported below all come from one sample, sequenced in a study of spatial heterogeneity in lung cancer. Stated time point: sample taken at primary tumor resection. One entry per CDR3 protein, called by TCRdb with MiXCR from the 5' RACE reads. The table has some 3,000 distinct CDR3 sequences, 6.5% to 10% seen once. Source: normal lung tissue next to the tumor, taken at surgery. Receptor source: a female donor with early-stage non-small cell lung cancer.

The genes are TRBV5-1 and TRBJ1-1; TRBD1 aligns across 7 bases. The ends lost 6 bases at V and 1 base at J; junction bases unmatched: 9. Germline CDR1 and CDR2: SGHRS and YFSETQ. The CDR3 runs to 15 residues. CDR3 protein: CASTRETGRNTEAFF. The CDR3 coding sequence is TGCGCCAGCACCCGAGAGACAGGGAGGAACACTGAAGCTTTCTTT.

By its share, this clonotype is medium-sized. DNA for the CDR3: TGTGCCAGCAGTTACTACAGGGGAGCGAGGAGTTTACAAGAGACCCAGTACTTC. It specifies CASSYYRGARSLQETQYF. V and J are TRBV25-1 and TRBJ2-5; 7 bases match TRBD1. The V and J ends lost 5 bases and 2 bases, in that order; junction bases with no gene match: 17. Germline V gives CDR1 MGHDK, CDR2 SYGVNS. The CDR3 runs 18 residues.

This clonotype occurred many times. V and J are TRBV18 and TRBJ2-1; TRBD1 matches 11 bases. Germline values: CDR1 KGHSH, CDR2 LQKENI. The trim removed 6 bases at V and 9 bases at J, leaving 10 bases unmatched. This CDR3 contains 15 residues. Here the CDR3 reads CASSDGQGAISEQFF. Written as DNA, the CDR3 is TGTGCCAGCTCGGATGGACAGGGGGCAATCAGTGAGCAGTTCTTC.

This clonotype is medium-sized in the sample. V and J are TRBV5-1 and TRBJ2-1; tentatively, D is TRBD1 (6 bases). The germline V gene has CDR1 SGHRS and CDR2 YFSETQ. The CDR3 totals 15 residues. Deletions cut 7 bases from V and 3 bases from J, with 17 bases between. The CDR3 is CASVTGPTLYNEQFF. The CDR3 nucleotides are TGCGCCAGCGTAACAGGGCCTACTCTCTACAATGAGCAGTTCTTC.

This clonotype counts as medium-sized. The J gene is TRBJ2-1, the V gene TRBV7-2, with TRBD2 matching over 10 bases. The length of the CDR3 is 16 residues. The ends lost 2 bases at V and 4 bases at J; junction bases unmatched: 5. Germline loops: CDR1 SGHTA, CDR2 FQGNSA. CDR3 DNA sequence: TGTGCCAGCAGCTTAAAGCGGGGGGGTTCATACAATGAGCAGTTCTTC. As protein: CASSLKRGGSYNEQFF.

This clonotype is medium-sized (0.01 to 0.1%) by share. The V and J genes are TRBV20-1 and TRBJ1-5, with D possibly TRBD1 on 5 matching bases. This CDR3 contains 15 residues. CDR1 and CDR2 from the germline V gene are DFQATT and SNEGSKA (reference sequence). With 0 bases removed from V and 3 bases from J, the gap between germline ends came to 12 bases. CDR3 loop: CSAREGVQINQPQHF. CDR3 sequence (DNA): TGCAGTGCTAGAGAGGGGGTACAGATCAATCAGCCCCAGCATTTT.

In its sample, this clonotype ranks as medium-sized (0.01 to 0.1%). The rearrangement joins TRBV9 to TRBJ2-1; unclear D gene. The CDR3 contains 12 residues. Germline CDR1 is SGDLS and CDR2 is YYNGEE. Trimming took off 3 bases at V and 8 bases at J, with 9 bases between the two ends. For the CDR3, the DNA is TGTGCCAGCAGCGGTGGGTGGGATGAGCAGTTCTTC. Encoded protein: CASSGGWDEQFF.

By share, this clonotype ranks as medium-sized. V is TRBV12-3 or TRBV12-4 and J is TRBJ2-7; D is possibly TRBD2 (6 bases). V dropped 9 bases and J dropped 0 bases, with 15 bases sitting between them. This CDR3 comprises 14 residues. CDR3 bases: TGTGCCAGTTCGGCGGGACTGAGCTCCTACGAGCAGTACTTC. Translation gives CASSAGLSSYEQYF.

This clonotype is termed medium-sized. This sequence joins TRBV19 and TRBJ2-5; tentatively, D is TRBD1 (5 bases). This CDR3 has 15 amino acids. V was cut by 2 bases and J by 5 bases, with 15 bases left in between. Germline lookup yields CDR1 LNHDA and CDR2 SQIVND (reference sequence). The CDR3 here is CASSISPGRRETQYF. The CDR3 DNA sequence: TGTGCCAGTAGTATAAGCCCAGGGCGTCGTGAGACCCAGTACTTC.

Judged by abundance, this clonotype is medium-sized. The chain joins TRBV20-1 to TRBJ1-3; 9 bases line up with TRBD1. The V gene's germline CDR1 is DFQATT and CDR2 SNEGSKA (reference sequence). The trim removed 5 bases at V and 4 bases at J, leaving 6 bases unmatched. The CDR3 runs to 14 residues. Here the CDR3 DNA reads TGCAGTGCTTCCAACAGGGGGCTCGGAAACACCATATATTTT. Residues: CSASNRGLGNTIYF.

This clonotype was found a few times. The rearrangement joins TRBV11-1 to TRBJ2-3; 7 bases agree with TRBD2. J was trimmed by 2 bases and V by 5 bases; bases with no gene match: 19. CDR1 and CDR2 from the germline V gene are SGHAT and FQDESV (reference sequence). The CDR3 consists of 19 residues. CDR3 loop: CASSPRASGVAYDTDTQYF. CDR3 sequence (DNA): TGTGCCAGCAGCCCGCGTGCCAGCGGGGTGGCTTACGACACAGATACGCAGTATTTT.

This chain links TRBV10-3 with TRBJ2-1, with 9 bases identical to TRBD1. Germline V gives CDR1 ENHRY, CDR2 SYGVKD. V lost 3 bases, J lost 3 bases, and 3 bases stayed unmatched. CDR3 length: 15 amino acids. The CDR3 loop is CAISEGTGIYNEQFF. For the CDR3, the DNA is TGTGCCATCAGTGAAGGGACAGGGATCTACAATGAGCAGTTCTTC.

This clonotype is medium-sized by share. The chain joins TRBV5-1 to TRBJ1-3; D is uncertain. From germline, CDR1 is SGHRS and CDR2 YFSETQ. The V and J ends lost 3 bases and 3 bases respectively, with 10 bases between them. The CDR3 runs 14 residues. CDR3 region: CASSSTTNGNTIYF. DNA of the CDR3: TGCGCCAGCAGCTCGACGACGAATGGAAACACCATATATTTT.

Judged by abundance, this clonotype is medium-sized. V usage is TRBV29-1 and J usage is TRBJ2-7, with TRBD1 matching 10 bases. This CDR3 is 14 amino acids long. V gave up 7 bases and J gave up 1 base; unmatched junction bases: 7. Germline V gene lookup returns CDR1 SQVTM and CDR2 ANQGSEA. The CDR3 bases are TGCAGCGCTTCGACAGGGGGCAGTTCCTACGAGCAGTACTTC. Protein product: CSASTGGSSYEQYF.

This clonotype was observed at least ten times. The V and J genes are TRBV3-1 and TRBJ1-4, with 7 positions matching TRBD1. Per germline, CDR1 LGHDT and CDR2 YNNKEL (reference sequence). The J segment lost 0 bases and the V segment lost 4 bases, leaving 5 bases of the junction unmatched. The CDR3 extends over 16 amino acids. CDR3 residues: CASSLTGLSTNEKLFF. CDR3 sequence (DNA): TGTGCCAGCAGCCTGACAGGGTTGTCAACTAATGAAAAACTGTTTTTT.

This clonotype is labeled as medium-sized. The V and J genes are TRBV12-3 or TRBV12-4 and TRBJ2-3, with 9 bases matching TRBD2. CDR3 length equals 16 residues. V trimming: 3 bases; J trimming: 3 bases; junction bases outside the gene matches: 7. CDR3: CASSFGLAGMTDTQYF. The CDR3, as DNA: TGTGCCAGCAGTTTTGGGCTAGCGGGAATGACAGATACGCAGTATTTT.

This clonotype is medium-sized by share. The chain is built from TRBV20-1 and TRBJ2-1; D gene uncertain. Germline V lookup: CDR1 DFQATT, CDR2 SNEGSKA (reference sequence). V was trimmed by 6 bases and J by 6 bases, leaving 9 bases between them. The CDR3 spans 11 residues. CDR3 loop: CSASRSNEQFF. CDR3 sequence (DNA): TGCAGTGCCTCTAGGTCCAATGAGCAGTTCTTC.

This clonotype counts as medium-sized. J is TRBJ2-1 and V is TRBV19; no reliable D call. The CDR3 sequence is 14 residues long. V was cut by 3 bases and J by 0 bases, with 6 bases left in between. Germline-derived CDR1 and CDR2 are LNHDA and SQIVND (reference sequence). The DNA for the CDR3 is TGTGCCAGTAGTATGATGGGCTCCTACAATGAGCAGTTCTTC. This translates into CASSMMGSYNEQFF.

By its share, this clonotype is medium-sized. The rearrangement uses TRBV27 and TRBJ2-3; 11 bases line up with TRBD2. V lost 1 base to trimming and J lost 4 bases; unmatched junction nucleotides: 4. This CDR3 contains 16 residues. The germline CDR1 and CDR2 sequences are MNHEY and SMNVEV (reference sequence). CDR3 region: CASSLLTSGASDTQYF. DNA of the CDR3: TGTGCCAGCAGTTTATTGACTAGCGGGGCATCAGATACGCAGTATTTT.

This clonotype is judged large. For the CDR3, the DNA is TGTGCCAGTTCGGCCGATTTGAACACTGAAGCTTTCTTT. It translates to CASSADLNTEAFF. This sequence joins TRBV7-6 and TRBJ1-1; no reliable D call. The germline CDR1 and CDR2 sequences are SGHVS and FNYEAQ. V lost 9 bases and J lost 0, with 11 bases in between. The CDR3 is 13 residues long.

By share, this clonotype ranks as medium-sized. The V and J genes are TRBV6-5 and TRBJ1-1; D remains unclear. The germline CDR1 and CDR2 sequences are MNHEY and SVGAGI. Trimming took off 5 bases at V and 1 base at J, with 20 bases between the two ends. This CDR3 region has 17 residues. The CDR3 sequence: CASSSGIQLNRNTEAFF. DNA for the CDR3: TGTGCCAGCAGTAGCGGAATTCAGCTCAATAGGAACACTGAAGCTTTCTTT.

The chain is built from TRBV11-3 and TRBJ2-2; no clear D. CDR1 and CDR2 (germline): SGHNT, YENEEA. This CDR3 has 12 residues. V was clipped by 5 bases and J by 5 bases, with 6 bases between them. CDR3 residues: CASSPRTGELFF. The CDR3 bases are TGTGCCAGCAGCCCTAGAACCGGGGAGCTGTTTTTT.

By proportion, this clonotype is medium-sized. The rearrangement uses TRBV9 and TRBJ2-2; D is uncertain. The germline V gene encodes CDR1 SGDLS and CDR2 YYNGEE. V shed 0 bases and J shed 4 bases, with 7 bases lying between them. This CDR3 has 14 residues. CDR3 nucleotide sequence: TGTGCCAGCAGCGTAGTTTCTGGCACCGGGGAGCTGTTTTTT. Translated: CASSVVSGTGELFF.

Within the sample, this clonotype is medium-sized. The rearrangement links TRBV27 to TRBJ2-2; maybe TRBD2 (6 bases). V dropped 4 bases and J dropped 8 bases, with 8 bases sitting between them. CDR1 is MNHEY, CDR2 SMNVEV, per germline (reference sequence). CDR3 length: 12 amino acids. The CDR3 spells CASSWAGGELFF. The CDR3 bases are TGTGCCAGCAGTTGGGCGGGGGGGGAGCTGTTTTTT.

This clonotype is termed medium-sized. The chain couples TRBV19 to TRBJ2-1; D is unclear. Trimming stripped 5 bases from V and 0 bases from J, with 11 bases between. Germline lookup yields CDR1 LNHDA and CDR2 SQIVND (reference sequence). The CDR3 runs 15 residues. CDR3 residues: CASSWAASSYNEQFF. In DNA form, the CDR3 reads TGTGCCAGTAGTTGGGCGGCTAGCTCCTACAATGAGCAGTTCTTC.